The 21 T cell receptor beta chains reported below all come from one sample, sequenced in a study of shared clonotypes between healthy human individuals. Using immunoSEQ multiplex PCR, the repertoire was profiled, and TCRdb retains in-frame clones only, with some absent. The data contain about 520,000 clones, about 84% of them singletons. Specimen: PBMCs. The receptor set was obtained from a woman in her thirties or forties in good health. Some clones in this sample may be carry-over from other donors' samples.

CDR3 residues: CASSHPKQGASYEQYF. The CDR3 bases are TGTGCCAGCAGTCACCCCAAACAGGGGGCCTCCTACGAGCAGTACTTC. The rearrangement joins TRBV27 to TRBJ2-7; 9 bases agree with TRBD1. J lost 0 bases, V lost 5 bases, and 8 bases had no gene match. Germline V gene data show CDR1 as MNHEY and CDR2 as SMNVEV (reference sequence). The CDR3 is 16 residues long.

DNA of the CDR3: TGTGCCGGGGACAGGGGAAGTACCGGGGAGCTGTTTTTT. This encodes CAGDRGSTGELFF. This chain links TRBV30 with TRBJ2-2; 10 bases line up with TRBD1. CDR3 length: 13 residues. The V and J ends lost 8 bases and 5 bases, in that order; junction bases with no gene match: 5. The germline V gene encodes CDR1 GTSNPN and CDR2 SVGIG (reference sequence).

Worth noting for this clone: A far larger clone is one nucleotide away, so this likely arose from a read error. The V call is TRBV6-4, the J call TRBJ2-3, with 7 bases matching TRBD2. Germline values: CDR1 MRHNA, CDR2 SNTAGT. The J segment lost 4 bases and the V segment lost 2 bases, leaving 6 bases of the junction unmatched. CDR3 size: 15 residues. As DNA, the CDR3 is TGTGCCAGCAGTGACCCGAGTGGGAGGGCAGATACGCAGTATTTT. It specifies CASSDPSGRADTQYF.

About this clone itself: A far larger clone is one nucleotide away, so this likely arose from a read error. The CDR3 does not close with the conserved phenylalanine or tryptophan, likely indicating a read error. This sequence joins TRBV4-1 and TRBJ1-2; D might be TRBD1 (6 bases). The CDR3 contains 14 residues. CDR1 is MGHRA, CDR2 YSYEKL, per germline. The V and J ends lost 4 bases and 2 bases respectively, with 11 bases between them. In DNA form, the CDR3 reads TGCGCCAGCAGCCCCGGACAGATGAACTATGGCTACACCCTC. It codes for CASSPGQMNYGYTL.

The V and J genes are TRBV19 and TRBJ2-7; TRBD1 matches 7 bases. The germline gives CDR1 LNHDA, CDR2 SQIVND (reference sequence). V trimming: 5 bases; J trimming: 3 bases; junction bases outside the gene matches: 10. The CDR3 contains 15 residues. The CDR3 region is CASSYNRDRNYEQYF. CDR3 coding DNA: TGTGCCAGTAGTTATAACCGGGACAGAAACTACGAGCAGTACTTC.

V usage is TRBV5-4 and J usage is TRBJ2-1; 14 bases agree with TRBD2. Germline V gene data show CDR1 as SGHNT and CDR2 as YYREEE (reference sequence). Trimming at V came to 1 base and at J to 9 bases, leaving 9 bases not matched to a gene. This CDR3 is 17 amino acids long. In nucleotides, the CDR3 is TGTGCCAGCAGCTTGCGACTAGCGGGAGGGTTAGGGGTTGAGCAGTTCTTC. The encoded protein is CASSLRLAGGLGVEQFF.

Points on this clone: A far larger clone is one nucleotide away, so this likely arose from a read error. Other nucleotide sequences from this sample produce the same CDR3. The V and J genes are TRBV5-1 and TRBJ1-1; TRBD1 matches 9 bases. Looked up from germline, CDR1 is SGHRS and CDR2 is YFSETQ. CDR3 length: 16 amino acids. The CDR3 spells CASSFGAGGQGSEAFF. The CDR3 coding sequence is TGCGCCAGTAGCTTTGGGGCTGGGGGACAGGGTTCTGAAGCTTTCTTT.

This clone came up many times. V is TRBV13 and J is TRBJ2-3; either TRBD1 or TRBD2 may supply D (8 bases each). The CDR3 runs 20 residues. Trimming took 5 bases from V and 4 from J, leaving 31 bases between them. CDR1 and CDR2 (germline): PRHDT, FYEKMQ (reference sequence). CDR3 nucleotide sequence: TGTGCCAGCAGCCGACCTGGGTACAGGGGGAGCGGGAGAGGATCAGATACGCAGTATTTT. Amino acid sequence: CASSRPGYRGSGRGSDTQYF. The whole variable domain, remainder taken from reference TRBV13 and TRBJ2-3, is AAGVIQSPRHLIKEKRETATLKCYPIPRHDTVYWYQQGPGQDPQFLISFYEKMQSDKGSIPDRFSAQQFSDYHSELNMSSLELGDSALYFCASSRPGYRGSGRGSDTQYFGPGTRLTVL.

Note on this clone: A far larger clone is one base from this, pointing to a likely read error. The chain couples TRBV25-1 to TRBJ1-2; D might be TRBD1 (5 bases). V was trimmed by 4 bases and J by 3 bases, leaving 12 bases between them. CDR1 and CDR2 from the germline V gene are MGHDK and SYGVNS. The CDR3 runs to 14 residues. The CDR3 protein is CASSAGIDHYGYTF. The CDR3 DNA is TGTGCCAGCAGTGCAGGGATAGACCACTATGGCTACACCTTC.

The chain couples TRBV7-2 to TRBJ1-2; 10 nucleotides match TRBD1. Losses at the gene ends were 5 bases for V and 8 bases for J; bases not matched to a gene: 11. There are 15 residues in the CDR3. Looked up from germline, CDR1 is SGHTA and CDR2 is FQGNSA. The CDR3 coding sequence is TGTGCCAGCAGCATCCCGGGACAGGGGCGGGTAGGCTACACCTTC. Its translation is CASSIPGQGRVGYTF.

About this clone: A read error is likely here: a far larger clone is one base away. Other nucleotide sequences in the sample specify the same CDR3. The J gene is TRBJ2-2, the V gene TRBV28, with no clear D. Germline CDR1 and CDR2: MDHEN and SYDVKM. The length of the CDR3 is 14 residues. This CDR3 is CASSLTRNTGELFF. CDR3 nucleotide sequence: TGTGCTAGCAGTTTAACAAGGAACACCGGGGAGCTGTTTTTT.

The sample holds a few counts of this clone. The CDR3 region has the DNA TGTGCCTGGAGCAGGCAGGGGTCGAACACCGGGGAGCTGTTTTTT. Translation: CAWSRQGSNTGELFF. The rearrangement links TRBV30 to TRBJ2-2, with D perhaps matching TRBD1 (6 bases). The V gene's germline CDR1 is GTSNPN and CDR2 SVGIG (reference sequence). The length of the CDR3 is 15 residues. V lost 3 bases, J lost 0 bases, and 11 bases lay in between.

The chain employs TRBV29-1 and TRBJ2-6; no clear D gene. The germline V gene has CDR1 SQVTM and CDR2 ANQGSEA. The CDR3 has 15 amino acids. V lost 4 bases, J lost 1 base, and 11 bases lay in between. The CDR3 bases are TGCAGCGTTGGGGCAGCCCAATCTGGGGCCAACGTCCTGACTTTC. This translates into CSVGAAQSGANVLTF.

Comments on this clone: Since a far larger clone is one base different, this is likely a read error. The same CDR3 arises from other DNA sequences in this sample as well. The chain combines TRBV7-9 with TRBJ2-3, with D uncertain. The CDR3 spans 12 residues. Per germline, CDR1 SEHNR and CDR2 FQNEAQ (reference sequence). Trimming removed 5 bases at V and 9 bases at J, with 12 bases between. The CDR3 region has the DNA TGTGCCAGCAGCCGGACCACAACGACGCAGTATTTT. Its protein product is CASSRTTTTQYF.

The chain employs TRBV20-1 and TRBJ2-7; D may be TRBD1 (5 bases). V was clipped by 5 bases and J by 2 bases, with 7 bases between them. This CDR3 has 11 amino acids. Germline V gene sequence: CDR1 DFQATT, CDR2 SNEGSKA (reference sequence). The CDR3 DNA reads TGCAGTGCTGACAGTGCCTACGAGCAGTACTTC. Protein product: CSADSAYEQYF.

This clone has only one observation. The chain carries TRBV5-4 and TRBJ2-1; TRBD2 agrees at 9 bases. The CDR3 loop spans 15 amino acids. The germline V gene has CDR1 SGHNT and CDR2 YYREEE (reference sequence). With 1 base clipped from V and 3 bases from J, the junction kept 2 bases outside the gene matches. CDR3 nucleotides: TGTGCCAGCAGCTTGATTAGCGGGAGCTACAATGAGCAGTTCTTC. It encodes CASSLISGSYNEQFF.

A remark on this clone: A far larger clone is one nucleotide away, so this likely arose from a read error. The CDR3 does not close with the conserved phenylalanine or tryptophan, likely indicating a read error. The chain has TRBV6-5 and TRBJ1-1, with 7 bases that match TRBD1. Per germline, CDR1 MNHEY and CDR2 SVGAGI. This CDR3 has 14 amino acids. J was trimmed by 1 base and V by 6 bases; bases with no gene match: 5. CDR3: CASRSGQANTEAFS. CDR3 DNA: TGTGCCAGCAGATCCGGACAGGCGAACACTGAAGCTTTCTCT.

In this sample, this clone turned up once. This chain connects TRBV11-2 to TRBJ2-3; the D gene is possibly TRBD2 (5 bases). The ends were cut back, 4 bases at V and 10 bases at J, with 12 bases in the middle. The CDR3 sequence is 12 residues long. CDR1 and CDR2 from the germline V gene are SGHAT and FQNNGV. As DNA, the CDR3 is TGTGCCAGCAGCTCCGGGGTGGGTTCGCAGTATTTT. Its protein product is CASSSGVGSQYF.

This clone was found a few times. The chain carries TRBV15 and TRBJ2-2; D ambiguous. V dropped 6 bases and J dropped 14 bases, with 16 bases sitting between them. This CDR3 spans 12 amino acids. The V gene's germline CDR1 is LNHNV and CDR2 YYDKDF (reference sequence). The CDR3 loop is CATSTAASGLFF. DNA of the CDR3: TGTGCCACCAGTACTGCCGCTTCGGGTCTGTTTTTT. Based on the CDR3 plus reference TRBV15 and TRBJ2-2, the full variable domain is DAMVIQNPRYQVTQFGKPVTLSCSQTLNHNVMYWYQQKSSQAPKLLFHYYDKDFNNEADTPDNFQSRRPNTSFCFLDIRSPGLGDTAMYLCATSTAASGLFFGEGSRLTVL.

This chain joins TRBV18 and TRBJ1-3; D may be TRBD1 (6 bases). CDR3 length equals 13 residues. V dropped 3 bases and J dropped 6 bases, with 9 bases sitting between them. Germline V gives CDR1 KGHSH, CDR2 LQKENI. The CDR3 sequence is CASSPSGANTIYF. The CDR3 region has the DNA TGTGCCAGCTCACCGTCGGGGGCAAACACCATATATTTT.

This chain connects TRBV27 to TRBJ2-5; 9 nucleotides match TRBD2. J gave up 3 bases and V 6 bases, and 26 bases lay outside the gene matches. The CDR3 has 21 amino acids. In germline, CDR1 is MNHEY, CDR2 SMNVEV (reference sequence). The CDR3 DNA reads TGTGCCAGCAGACCGAGCGGGAGTGGGACAGTGATGACTAGCGGAAAAGAGACCCAGTACTTC. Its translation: CASRPSGSGTVMTSGKETQYF.